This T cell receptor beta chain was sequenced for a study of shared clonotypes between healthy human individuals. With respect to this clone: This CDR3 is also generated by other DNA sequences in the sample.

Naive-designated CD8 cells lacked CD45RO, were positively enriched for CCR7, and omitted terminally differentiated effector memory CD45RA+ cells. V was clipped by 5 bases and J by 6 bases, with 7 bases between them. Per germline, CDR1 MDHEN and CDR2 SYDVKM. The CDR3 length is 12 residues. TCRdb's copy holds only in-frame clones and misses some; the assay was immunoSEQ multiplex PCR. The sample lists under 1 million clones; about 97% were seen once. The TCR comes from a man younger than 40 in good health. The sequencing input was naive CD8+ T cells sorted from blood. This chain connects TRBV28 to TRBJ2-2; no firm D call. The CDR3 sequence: CASSRVSGELFF. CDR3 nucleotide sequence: TGTGCCAGCAGTCGGGTGTCCGGGGAGCTGTTTTTT. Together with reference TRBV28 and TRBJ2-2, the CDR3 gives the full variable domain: DVKVTQSSRYLVKRTGEKVFLECVQDMDHENMFWYRQDPGLGLRLIYFSYDVKMKEKGDIPEGYSVSREKKERFSLILESASTNQTSMYLCASSRVSGELFFGEGSRLTVL.